A single T cell receptor (beta chain) is shown here with its context. One end of the junction fails to match germline, which may point to a read error. The data were obtained in a study of T cells in Graves' hyperthyroidism and ophthalmopathy. Diagnoses were made from clinical symptoms, serum measures (thyroxine and TRAb), thyroid ultrasound and orbital computed tomography. Germline V gene lookup returns CDR1 LNHNV and CDR2 YYDKDF (reference sequence). The CDR3 loop spans 13 amino acids. Amplified regions were TCR beta CDR3 sequences from RNA transcripts. The TCR CDR3 first-round RT-PCR relied on the HTBI primer set. TCRdb reanalysed the multiplex PCR reads using MiXCR and keeps one entry per CDR3 protein. The repertoire holds more than 500,000 distinct CDR3 sequences, with about 43% as singletons.

The receptor was isolated from an adult woman with Graves' disease, either hyperthyroidism or ophthalmopathy (not recorded which). The sequenced sample was peripheral blood or thyroid tissue (not recorded which). The J gene is TRBJ1-2, the V gene TRBV15; D remains ambiguous. This CDR3 is CAASSQDRVGYTF. CDR3 nucleotide sequence: TGTGCCGCCAGCAGCCAAGATCGGGTTGGCTACACCTTC.